Listed below are T cell receptor beta chains from one sample, sequenced in a study of neurological immune-mediated disorders. TCRdb reprocessed the 5' RACE reads via MiXCR and lists one record per CDR3 protein. This repertoire shows under 60,000 distinct CDR3 sequences, over 15% found once; its top ten account for more than 3.5%. The sequenced sample was PBMCs. These receptors all stem from a man in his sixties in good health. Both conserved end residues are part of each CDR3.

13	TRBV12-3/TRBV12-4	TRBJ2-1	CASSHPLYNEQFF
15	TRBV27	TRBJ2-3	CASSFNGRVTDTQYF
14	TRBV6-2/TRBV6-3	TRBJ2-7	CASRPADRDHEQYF
13	TRBV28	TRBJ2-7	CASRTQGVYEQYF
17	TRBV20-1	TRBJ2-5	CSARGLRTSGLQETQYF
14	TRBV12-3/TRBV12-4	TRBJ2-3	CASSPQASTDTQYF
12	TRBV28	TRBJ1-2	CASQGTEGGYTF
15	TRBV5-1	TRBJ1-4	CASSLAPFGNEKLFF
13	TRBV14	TRBJ2-5	CASSPSGSETQYF
17	TRBV6-5	TRBJ1-3	CASSYNFRGRPVNTIYF
15	TRBV29-1	TRBJ2-1	CSVEMGTGKIDEQFF
15	TRBV5-1	NA	CASSFSGRGTDTQHF
18	TRBV6-5	TRBJ2-2	CASSRTGRASGNTGELFF
13	TRBV7-8	TRBJ2-5	CASSLAAGETQYF
16	TRBV7-2	TRBJ2-7	CASSPDWTSGSYEQYF
15	TRBV5-1	TRBJ2-1	CASNKGGRGYNEQFF
12	TRBV28	TRBJ2-5	CASYRDRQTQYF
10	TRBV20-1	TRBJ2-7	CSAYGSEQYF
15	TRBV20-1	TRBJ2-5	CSALYGLAGGETQYF
14	TRBV4-1	TRBJ2-1	CASSQAGTAREQFF
13	TRBV5-5	TRBJ2-1	CASSQSSYNEQFF
16	TRBV20-1	TRBJ2-4	CSARDGLAGAKNIQYF
15	TRBV5-1	TRBJ1-1	CASREGAGWGTEAFF
16	TRBV4-2	TRBJ2-5	CASSQEGGRAGETQYF
16	TRBV4-1	TRBJ2-4	CASRDLAGIAKNIQYF
16	TRBV30	TRBJ2-2	CAWSTSYSGRIGELFF
16	TRBV7-2	TRBJ2-3	CASSLAGGGVTDTQYF
17	TRBV12-3/TRBV12-4	TRBJ2-2	CASSLALGTGVTGELFF
16	TRBV7-2	TRBJ2-3	CASSSESGRRTDTQYF
14	TRBV6-6	TRBJ1-5	CASSLDRGSQPQHF
16	TRBV5-1	TRBJ2-7	CASSLSPGAGAGSRYF
13	TRBV10-3	TRBJ2-1	CAISDGLAGEQFF
16	TRBV18	TRBJ1-4	CASSPGGAGREEKLFF
15	TRBV12-3/TRBV12-4	TRBJ2-1	CASNSGRVLYNEQFF
15	TRBV9	TRBJ2-2	CASSARQPSTGELFF
15	TRBV7-8	TRBJ2-1	CASIPKPNSYNEQFF
16	TRBV2	TRBJ1-2	CASRGGSFAVRYGYTF
14	TRBV6-5	TRBJ1-3	CASRISYSGNTIYF
14	TRBV29-1	TRBJ2-1	CSVEPGKVPNEQFF
17	TRBV4-1	TRBJ2-2	CASSQDPGTSYTGELFF
14	TRBV7-9	TRBJ1-1	CASSQTGLNTEAFF
13	TRBV5-1	TRBJ2-7	CASSLTGTYEQYF
16	TRBV6-5	TRBJ2-3	CASRKYGQGGTDTQYF